This T cell receptor beta chain is from a study of T-cell memory formation after mild COVID-19 (dated by TCRdb to about 2021). As for the study more broadly: TCR sequence clusters from the two donors were largely donor specific. In two donors, T-cell clones that expanded and contracted after mild COVID-19 were followed by sequencing TCRalpha and TCRbeta repertoires longitudinally. Two young, previously healthy adult volunteers made up the cohort, one male and one female.

Ficoll-Paque density gradient centrifugation was the method used to isolate PBMCs. Sequencing took place on an Illumina NovaSeq 6000. TCRalpha and TCRbeta cDNA libraries were constructed by 5'RACE with constant-segment primers, with sample barcodes and unique molecular identifiers being introduced. RNA was extracted from every sample with Trizol reagent. Library amplification was performed in two PCR steps, and a second sample barcode and Illumina TruSeq adapters were introduced in the second step. Sequencing of the libraries was done on an Illumina NovaSeq, producing 2 x 150 bp paired-end reads. The original pipeline was this. The reads were demultiplexed and collapsed into UMI-guided consensus sequences using migec v1.2.7. Using mixcr v2.1.11, UMI consensuses were aligned to TRA and TRB V and J templates and then assembled into clonotypes. Expanded or contracted clonotypes were those called significant by both edgeR and NoisET, with noise models trained on biological replicates. For edgeR calls, the cutoffs were a false discovery rate-adjusted p below 0.01 and a log2 fold-change threshold of 1. PCA with hierarchical clustering of max-normalized trajectories of the 1000 most abundant clonotypes was used as exploratory dynamics analysis. Separately sequenced CD4+ and CD8+ repertoires were used to assign a CD4 or CD8 phenotype to each responding clone. Starting from the raw public reads, TCRdb applied fastp trimming at Q25, assembled clones with MiXCR and retained in-frame beta chains. Every entry covers one CDR3 protein and lists the most common genes and DNA from its rows. The V and J calls follow TCRdb's processing rather than the paper's. The sample records roughly 190,000 distinct CDR3 sequences, over 9.5% of which are singletons. Approximately 3% of the sample is held by the ten biggest clonotypes.

The germline V gene (reference sequence) specifies MNHNY as CDR1 and SVGAGI as CDR2. V and J are truncated by 5 bases and 5 bases respectively, leaving an intervening sequence of 12 bases. The CDR3 measures 13 amino acids from cysteine to phenylalanine. Only the CDR3 DNA is retained, 39 bases long and in frame from the first base. Results and caveats for the whole study, not just this receptor: The study covered only two mild cases, and larger cohorts including severe cases with pre-infection samples were considered necessary. Balanced CD4/CD8 phenotypes were observed for clones contracting from day 15 to 85, whereas a bias towards CD4+ was observed for a second wave of clones expanding from day 15 to 37. SARS-CoV-2 specificity was not confirmed for the second-wave clones peaking on day 37. Some responding clones were detected in pre-infection memory, suggesting pre-existing cross-reactive memory T cells joined the SARS-CoV-2 response. Contracting CD4+ clones were found mainly in CM and EM memory subsets, while CD8+ clones were enriched in EMRA.

To note about this clonotype: Its antigen remains undetermined. Per-base quality was not reported, and no clone a single base away is much larger than it.

Sequenced input: PBMCs or a T cell subset sorted from them (not recorded which). This sequence was found in a man aged 18 to 29 who had mild COVID-19 (a few samples of this study predate the infection). The sample titles of this study are shuffled in the database, so cell type and time point are left out; the donor was told from shared clones. Recombination joined TRBV6-6 with TRBJ1-1; no D gene is confidently identified. The nucleotide sequence is TGTGCCAGCAGTGGCGAGGCATGGACTGAAGCTTTCTTT. It encodes CASSGEAWTEAFF.